This TCR beta chain was identified in a study of T cells in Graves' hyperthyroidism and ophthalmopathy. Patients aged 18 to 65 had newly diagnosed hyperthyroidism that had lasted under 2 months. Orbital computed tomography, thyroid ultrasound, serum thyroxine and TRAb, and clinical symptoms together informed the diagnoses. Study-wide points: Before onset, by a median of approximately 6.8 months, the model predicted ophthalmopathy.

Amplified TCR beta CDR3 regions came from RNA transcripts. Using the HTBI primer set, a first-round RT-PCR was run on the TCR CDR3. Each CDR3 protein is one row after TCRdb ran MiXCR on the multiplex PCR reads. This table has around 200,000 distinct CDR3 sequences, around 17% appearing once. There are 17 residues in the CDR3. The germline V gene has CDR1 SGHTA and CDR2 FQGTGA. V was shortened by 5 bases and J by 2 bases, with 19 bases between the two germline ends. This clonotype was seen repeatedly, ten times or more. Its antigen is currently unknown. J is TRBJ1-5 and V is TRBV7-3; D uncertain. Material: blood. This clonotype was sampled from a middle-aged man with Graves' hyperthyroidism. In DNA form, the CDR3 reads TGTGCCAGCAGCAATGAGTCGGGTGGGGATGGCAATCAGCCCCAGCATTTT. Residues: CASSNESGGDGNQPQHF.